The 30 T cell receptor beta chains presented below share a single source sample, sequenced in a study of identical twins. TCRdb ran MiXCR on the 5' RACE reads and lists one entry per CDR3 protein. In the table there are about 570,000 distinct CDR3 sequences, nearly 10% of which are singletons. In addition, the sample was reused for a study of yellow fever vaccine responses in identical twins.

What was sequenced was PBMCs. The receptors were gathered from a woman between 18 and 29 years old in good health.

This clonotype was seen a handful of times. The chain is built from TRBV6-2 or TRBV6-3 and TRBJ2-7, with 12 bases lining up with TRBD2. V lost 1 base to trimming and J lost 0 bases; unmatched junction nucleotides: 13. The germline V gene has CDR1 MNHEY and CDR2 SVGEGT. The length of the CDR3 is 20 residues. In DNA, the CDR3 is TGTGCCAGCAGTTACTTTGTTCGAGCTAGCGGGAGGGCGAACTCCTACGAGCAGTACTTC. It codes for CASSYFVRASGRANSYEQYF.

This chain uses TRBV7-9 with TRBJ2-7; D not certain. The CDR3 has 14 residues. Germline-derived CDR1 and CDR2 are SEHNR and FQNEAQ (reference sequence). Trimming left V 2 bases short and J 8 bases short, with 16 bases between. This chain's CDR3 is CASSLSGGTLKQYF. In DNA, the CDR3 is TGTGCCAGCAGCTTATCAGGTGGCACATTAAAGCAGTACTTC.

This clonotype occurred a few times. CDR3 sequence: CATSKEISYEQYF. Written as DNA, the CDR3 is TGTGCCACCAGCAAAGAGATCTCCTACGAGCAGTACTTC. This sequence joins TRBV15 and TRBJ2-7, with D unclear. The V end lost 4 bases, the J end lost 0 bases, and 7 bases lay between the germline ends. The germline V gene has CDR1 LNHNV and CDR2 YYDKDF (reference sequence). The CDR3 extends over 13 amino acids.

About this clonotype: A much larger clone lies one base from this, so it may be a read error. V and J are TRBV5-1 and TRBJ2-7, with a weak D call TRBD2 (5 bases). The CDR3 has 15 amino acids. CDR1 is SGHRS and CDR2 is YFSETQ in the germline V gene. Trimming removed 4 bases at V and 3 bases at J, with 17 bases between. The CDR3 protein is CASSVTNGSFYEQYF. The CDR3, as DNA: TGCGCCAGCAGCGTGACTAACGGATCTTTCTACGAGCAGTACTTC.

This clonotype appeared a few times. V gene TRBV10-2 combines with J gene TRBJ2-7; D ambiguous. Germline V CDR1 and CDR2: WSHSY, SAAADI. The CDR3 sequence is 14 residues long. The V and J ends lost 2 bases and 2 bases respectively, with 10 bases between them. Written as DNA, the CDR3 is TGCGCCAGCAGTGAGGCGGACGGAACCTACGAGCAGTACTTC. Its translation: CASSEADGTYEQYF.

The rearrangement links TRBV4-3 to TRBJ2-4; 10 positions agree with TRBD2. After removal of 1 base from V and 3 bases from J, the junction contained 0 bases not matched to a gene. The germline gives CDR1 LGHNA, CDR2 YSLEER. The CDR3 contains 15 residues. The CDR3 here is CASSQGTSGKNIQYF. CDR3 DNA: TGCGCCAGCAGCCAAGGGACTAGCGGCAAAAACATTCAGTACTTC.

The J gene is TRBJ2-7, the V gene TRBV12-3 or TRBV12-4; weak D call: TRBD2 (7 bases). Trimming took 6 bases from V and 5 from J, leaving 17 bases between them. The CDR3 is 14 amino acids. The CDR3, as DNA: TGTGCCAGCAGACGTGGGGGGGCGTCGGACGAGCAGTACTTC. This gives the protein CASRRGGASDEQYF.

A note on this clonotype: A read error may account for a junction end that differs from germline. The chain uses TRBV20-1 and TRBJ2-1; 11 bases are a match to TRBD2. The CDR3 contains 16 residues. Germline values: CDR1 DFQATT, CDR2 SNEGSKA (reference sequence). CDR3 protein: CCASLGALAGGPKQFF. DNA of the CDR3: TGCTGTGCTAGTCTAGGGGCGCTAGCGGGAGGCCCTAAGCAGTTCTTC.

V and J are TRBV27 and TRBJ2-7; no firm D call. Trimming took off 3 bases at V and 6 bases at J, with 15 bases between the two ends. The CDR3 extends over 14 amino acids. Germline values: CDR1 MNHEY, CDR2 SMNVEV (reference sequence). CDR3: CASSLRTLPGEQYF. Here the CDR3 DNA reads TGTGCCAGCAGTTTGAGAACCCTTCCCGGCGAGCAGTACTTC.

This clonotype was seen at least ten times. The junction differs from germline at one of its ends, possibly a read error. The J gene is TRBJ1-1, the V gene TRBV5-1; D perhaps matches TRBD1 (6 bases). CDR1 is SGHRS, CDR2 YFSETQ, per germline. This CDR3 is built from 15 residues. CDR3 loop: CASSQFQPDQTGRPF. CDR3 nucleotide sequence: TGCGCCAGCAGCCAATTTCAACCGGACCAGACAGGTCGGCCTTTT.

The chain has TRBV20-1 and TRBJ2-3; D remains ambiguous. The CDR3 totals 12 residues. V was pared by 5 bases and J by 0 bases, with 6 bases between. The germline gives CDR1 DFQATT, CDR2 SNEGSKA (reference sequence). The CDR3 DNA sequence: TGCAGTGCTGAGGACAGCACAGATACGCAGTATTTT. It yields the protein CSAEDSTDTQYF.

The chain links TRBV2 to TRBJ2-1; the match to TRBD2 covers 10 bases. The CDR3 length is 14 residues. V trimming: 10 bases; J trimming: 4 bases; junction bases outside the gene matches: 7. CDR1 and CDR2 (germline): SNHLY, FYNNEI. The CDR3 DNA is TGTGCCACCTCTAGCGGGGGTAGTTACAATGAGCAGTTCTTC. Its protein is CATSSGGSYNEQFF.

This chain uses TRBV29-1 with TRBJ1-4, with D uncertain. V was pared by 0 bases and J by 4 bases, with 15 bases between. There are 16 residues in the CDR3. Germline CDR1 SQVTM, CDR2 ANQGSEA. The CDR3 bases are TGCAGCGTTGAAGACCCCGACCCGGGAGGTAATGAAAAACTGTTTTTT. It yields the protein CSVEDPDPGGNEKLFF.

This clonotype was picked up many times. The rearrangement uses TRBV4-3 and TRBJ1-6; 9 bases line up with TRBD1. This CDR3 region has 16 residues. In germline, CDR1 is LGHNA, CDR2 YSLEER. J was trimmed by 7 bases and V by 0 bases; bases with no gene match: 4. CDR3 sequence (DNA): TGCGCCAGCAGCCAAGATCGGGACAGGGTGAATTCACCCCTCCACTTT. This codes for CASSQDRDRVNSPLHF.

The rearrangement links TRBV6-2 or TRBV6-3 to TRBJ1-1; D ambiguous. Germline V gives CDR1 MNHEY, CDR2 SVGEGT. V gave up 3 bases and J gave up 4 bases, with 21 bases separating them. The CDR3 loop spans 17 amino acids. The CDR3 coding sequence is TGTGCCAGCAGTTATTATCCATTCCGGGCCCCGAGCACTGAAGCTTTCTTT. It translates to CASSYYPFRAPSTEAFF.

V is TRBV6-1 and J is TRBJ2-3; 16 positions match TRBD2. The CDR3 consists of 17 residues. Germline values: CDR1 MNHNS, CDR2 SASEGT. V trimming: 6 bases; J trimming: 4 bases; junction bases outside the gene matches: 7. Written as DNA, the CDR3 is TGTGCCAGCAGGCCGGGACTAGCGGGAGGGCCAGCAGATACGCAGTATTTT. Translating gives CASRPGLAGGPADTQYF.

This clonotype showed up just a few times. This chain joins TRBV5-1 and TRBJ2-7; 9 bases match TRBD2. Unmatched junction bases numbered 3, after V lost 0 bases and J lost 2 bases. The CDR3 has 15 residues. Germline V gene lookup returns CDR1 SGHRS and CDR2 YFSETQ. The CDR3 spells CASSLATSGAYEQYF. In DNA form, the CDR3 reads TGCGCCAGCAGCTTGGCGACTAGCGGCGCCTACGAGCAGTACTTC. The full variable domain, completed using reference TRBV5-1 and TRBJ2-7, is KAGVTQTPRYLIKTRGQQVTLSCSPISGHRSVSWYQQTPGQGLQFLFEYFSETQRNKGNFPGRFSGRQFSNSRSEMNVSTLELGDSALYLCASSLATSGAYEQYFGPGTRLTVT.

The V gene is TRBV2, the J gene TRBJ2-3, with 12 bases aligning to TRBD2. J lost 4 bases, V lost 5 bases, and 19 bases had no gene match. The CDR3 length is 20 residues. In germline, CDR1 is SNHLY, CDR2 FYNNEI. CDR3 sequence reads: CASSRSGQRLTSGSSDTQYF. The CDR3 nucleotides are TGTGCCAGCAGTCGTTCGGGACAGAGATTGACTAGCGGGAGTTCAGATACGCAGTATTTT.

This clonotype appeared once. V usage is TRBV12-3 or TRBV12-4 and J usage is TRBJ2-3; 7 bases align to TRBD1. This CDR3 contains 15 residues. The V and J ends lost 2 bases and 2 bases, in that order; junction bases with no gene match: 4. The CDR3 is CASSLRTGDTDTQYF. DNA for the CDR3: TGTGCCAGCAGTTTACGGACAGGAGACACAGATACGCAGTATTTT.

This clonotype was recorded a few times. J is TRBJ2-2 and V is TRBV11-1; 12 nucleotides align to TRBD2. The ends lost 4 bases at V and 3 bases at J; junction bases unmatched: 12. The CDR3 has 19 residues. In germline, CDR1 is SGHAT, CDR2 FQDESV (reference sequence). The CDR3 coding sequence is TGTGCCAGCAGCTCGTACACTGAGCTAGCGGGAGGGCACACCGGGGAGCTGTTTTTT. Amino acids: CASSSYTELAGGHTGELFF. Combining the CDR3 with reference TRBV11-1 and TRBJ2-2 gives the whole variable domain EAEVAQSPRYKITEKSQAVAFWCDPISGHATLYWYRQILGQGPELLVQFQDESVVDDSQLPKDRFSAERLKGVDSTLKIQPAELGDSAMYLCASSSYTELAGGHTGELFFGEGSRLTVL.

This clonotype was seen a few times. This chain links TRBV4-3 with TRBJ2-7; maybe TRBD1 (6 bases). V was clipped by 3 bases and J by 4 bases, with 22 bases between them. Germline assignment: CDR1 LGHNA and CDR2 YSLEER. This CDR3 region has 17 residues. The CDR3 nucleotides read TGCGCCAGCAGCCACCTTTGGCCCGCCGGGACACCTTACGAGCAGTACTTC. Translation: CASSHLWPAGTPYEQYF.

The chain uses TRBV11-2 and TRBJ2-1; 10 nucleotides align to TRBD1. This CDR3 has 18 residues. The germline V gene encodes CDR1 SGHAT and CDR2 FQNNGV. After removal of 5 bases from V and 3 bases from J, the junction contained 13 bases not matched to a gene. Here the CDR3 DNA reads TGTGCCAGCAGCCCCCGCCGCCTGACAGGGGGCAACTACAATGAGCAGTTCTTC. Translation: CASSPRRLTGGNYNEQFF.

This clonotype appeared a few times. This chain uses TRBV5-6 with TRBJ2-2; 8 positions agree with TRBD1. The junction had 7 bases not matched to a gene; V was cut back by 4 bases and J by 5 bases. Looked up from germline, CDR1 is SGHDT and CDR2 is YYEEEE. CDR3 length equals 15 residues. The CDR3 here is CASSHRGRTTGELFF. As DNA, the CDR3 is TGTGCCAGCAGCCACAGGGGGAGAACAACCGGGGAGCTGTTTTTT.

This clonotype was seen a few times. This chain links TRBV3-1 with TRBJ2-3; TRBD2 agrees at 10 bases. Per germline, CDR1 LGHDT and CDR2 YNNKEL (reference sequence). J lost 2 bases, V lost 3 bases, and 5 bases had no gene match. The CDR3 is 16 residues long. Here the CDR3 reads CASSHPGLAVTDTQYF. In DNA, the CDR3 is TGTGCCAGCAGCCATCCCGGACTAGCGGTCACAGATACGCAGTATTTT.

This clonotype was observed many times. Because the CDR3's place on the DNA is in doubt, the DNA is left out and the CDR3 is given as listed by TCRdb. The chain links TRBV28 to TRBJ2-5; the D call of TRBD1 is as the table states it, not checked on the DNA. Per germline, CDR1 MDHEN and CDR2 SYDVKM. The CDR3 numbers 15 amino acids, ends counted. Here the CDR3 reads CASSSSGDIQETQYF.

The count of this clonotype is one. J is TRBJ2-5 and V is TRBV6-4; D uncertain. The CDR3 is made up of 16 amino acids. CDR1 and CDR2 (germline): MRHNA, SNTAGT. Between the trimmed V and J ends, which lost 2 bases and 5 bases, there was a span of 18 bases. This CDR3 reads CASSDPVANGRETQYF. CDR3 DNA sequence: TGTGCCAGCAGTGACCCGGTCGCCAATGGAAGGGAGACCCAGTACTTC.

In its sample, this clonotype was seen a few times. The chain joins TRBV5-6 to TRBJ2-1; TRBD2 matches 7 bases. Germline trimming cut 0 bases from V and 0 bases from J; bases unmatched to any gene: 9. This CDR3 contains 18 residues. From germline, CDR1 is SGHDT and CDR2 YYEEEE. This CDR3 is CASSLDMGGRRSYNEQFF. CDR3 coding DNA: TGTGCCAGCAGCTTGGATATGGGCGGGAGACGCTCCTACAATGAGCAGTTCTTC.

The CDR3 sequence is CASSRTSRYTDTQYF. DNA of the CDR3: TGTGCCAGCAGCCGGACTAGCCGATACACAGATACGCAGTATTTT. The chain recombines TRBV7-2 with TRBJ2-3; 8 bases fit TRBD2. V lost 5 bases, J lost 2 bases, and 6 bases stayed unmatched. Germline CDR1 and CDR2: SGHTA and FQGNSA. The CDR3 covers 15 residues. Using reference TRBV7-2 and TRBJ2-3 for the parts outside the CDR3, the full variable domain is GAGVSQSPSNKVTEKGKDVELRCDPISGHTALYWYRQSLGQGLEFLIYFQGNSAPDKSGLPSDRFSAERTGGSVSTLTIQRTQQEDSAVYLCASSRTSRYTDTQYFGPGTRLTVL.

This clonotype was counted only a few times. The chain couples TRBV28 to TRBJ2-7; D is perhaps TRBD1 (5 bases). The CDR3 is 13 amino acids. The V and J ends lost 8 bases and 2 bases respectively, with 13 bases between them. Germline V lookup: CDR1 MDHEN, CDR2 SYDVKM. In nucleotides, the CDR3 is TGTGCCAGCCGAGGACACCTAACCTACGAGCAGTACTTC. This sequence encodes CASRGHLTYEQYF.

The chain combines TRBV5-1 with TRBJ2-1, with 8 nucleotides matching TRBD2. With 4 bases clipped from V and 6 bases from J, the junction kept 15 bases outside the gene matches. The CDR3 has 17 amino acids. CDR1 is SGHRS, CDR2 YFSETQ, per germline. The CDR3, as DNA: TGCGCCAGCAGCACATCCCGGGGGGGTGGTCCTGCCAATGAGCAGTTCTTC. As protein: CASSTSRGGGPANEQFF.